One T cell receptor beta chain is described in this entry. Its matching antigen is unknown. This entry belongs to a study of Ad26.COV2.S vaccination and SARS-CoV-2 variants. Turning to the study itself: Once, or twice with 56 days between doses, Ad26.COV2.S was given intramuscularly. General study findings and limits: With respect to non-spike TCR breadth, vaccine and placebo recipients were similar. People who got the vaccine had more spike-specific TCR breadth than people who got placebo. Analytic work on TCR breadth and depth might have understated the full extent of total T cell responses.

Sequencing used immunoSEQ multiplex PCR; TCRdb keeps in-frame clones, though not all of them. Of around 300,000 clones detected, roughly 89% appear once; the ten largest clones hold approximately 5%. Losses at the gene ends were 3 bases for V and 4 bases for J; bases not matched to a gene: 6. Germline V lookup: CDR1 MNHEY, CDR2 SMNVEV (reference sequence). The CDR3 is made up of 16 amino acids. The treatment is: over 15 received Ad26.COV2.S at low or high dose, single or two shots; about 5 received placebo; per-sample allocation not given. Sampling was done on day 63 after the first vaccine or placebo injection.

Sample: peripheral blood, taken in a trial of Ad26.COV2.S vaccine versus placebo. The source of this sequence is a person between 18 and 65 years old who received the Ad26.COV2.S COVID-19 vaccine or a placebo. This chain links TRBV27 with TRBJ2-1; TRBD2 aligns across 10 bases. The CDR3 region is CASSLTGTSAYNEQFF. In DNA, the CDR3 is TGTGCCAGCAGTTTGACCGGGACTAGCGCTTACAATGAGCAGTTCTTC.